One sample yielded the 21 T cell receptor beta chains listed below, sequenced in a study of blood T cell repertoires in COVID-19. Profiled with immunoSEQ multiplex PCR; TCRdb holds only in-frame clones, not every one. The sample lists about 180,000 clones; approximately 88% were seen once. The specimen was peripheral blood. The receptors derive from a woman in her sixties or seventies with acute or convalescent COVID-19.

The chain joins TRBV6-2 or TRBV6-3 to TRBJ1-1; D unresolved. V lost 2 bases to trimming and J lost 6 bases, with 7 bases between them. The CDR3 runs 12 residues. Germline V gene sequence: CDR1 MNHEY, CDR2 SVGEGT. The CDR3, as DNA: TGTGCCAGCAGTTACCGGGTGGCTGAAGCTTTCTTT. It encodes CASSYRVAEAFF.

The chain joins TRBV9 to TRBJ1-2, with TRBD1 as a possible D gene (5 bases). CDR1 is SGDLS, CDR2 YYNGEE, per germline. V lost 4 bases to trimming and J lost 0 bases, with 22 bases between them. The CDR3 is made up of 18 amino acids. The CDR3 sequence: CASSPGTGGKRANYGYTF. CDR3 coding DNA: TGTGCCAGCAGCCCGGGCACGGGGGGGAAAAGAGCTAACTATGGCTACACCTTC.

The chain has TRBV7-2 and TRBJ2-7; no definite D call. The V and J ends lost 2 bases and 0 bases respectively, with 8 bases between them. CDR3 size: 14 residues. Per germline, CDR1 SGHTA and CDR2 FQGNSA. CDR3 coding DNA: TGTGCCAGCAGCTTACAGACGGGCTCCTACGAGCAGTACTTC. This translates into CASSLQTGSYEQYF.

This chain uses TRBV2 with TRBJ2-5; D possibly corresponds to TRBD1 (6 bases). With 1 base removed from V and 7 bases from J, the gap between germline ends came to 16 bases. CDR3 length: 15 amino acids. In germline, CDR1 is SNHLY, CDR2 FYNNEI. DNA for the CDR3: TGTGCCAGCAGTGAAGATACAGGGCCGACCAGGACCCAGTACTTC. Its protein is CASSEDTGPTRTQYF.

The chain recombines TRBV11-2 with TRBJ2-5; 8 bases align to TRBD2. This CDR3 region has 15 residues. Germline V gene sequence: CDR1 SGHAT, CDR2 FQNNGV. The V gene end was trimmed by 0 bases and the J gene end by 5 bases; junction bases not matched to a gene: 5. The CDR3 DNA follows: TGTGCCAGCAGCTTAGACGGGGGGGAAGGGGAGACCCAGTACTTC. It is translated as CASSLDGGEGETQYF.

The chain's CDR3 is CASSRGTGEHEQYF. The DNA for the CDR3 is TGCGCCAGCAGCCGCGGGACAGGGGAGCACGAGCAGTACTTC. J is TRBJ2-7 and V is TRBV5-1; 10 bases align to TRBD1. Germline CDR1 and CDR2: SGHRS and YFSETQ. V trimming: 4 bases; J trimming: 5 bases; junction bases outside the gene matches: 6. This CDR3 comprises 14 residues.

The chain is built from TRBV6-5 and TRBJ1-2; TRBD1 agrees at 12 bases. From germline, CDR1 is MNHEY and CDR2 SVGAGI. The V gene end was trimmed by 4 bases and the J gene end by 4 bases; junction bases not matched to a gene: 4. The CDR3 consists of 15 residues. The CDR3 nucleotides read TGTGCCAGCAGTTTGGGACAGGGGGCGCGCTATGGCTACACCTTC. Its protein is CASSLGQGARYGYTF.

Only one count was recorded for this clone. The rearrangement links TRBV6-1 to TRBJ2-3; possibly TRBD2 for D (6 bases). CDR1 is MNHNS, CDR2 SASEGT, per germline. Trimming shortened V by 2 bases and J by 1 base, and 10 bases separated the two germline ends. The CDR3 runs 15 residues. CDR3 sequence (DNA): TGTGCCAGCAGTGAATTGGCTAGCGGCACAGATACGCAGTATTTT. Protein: CASSELASGTDTQYF.

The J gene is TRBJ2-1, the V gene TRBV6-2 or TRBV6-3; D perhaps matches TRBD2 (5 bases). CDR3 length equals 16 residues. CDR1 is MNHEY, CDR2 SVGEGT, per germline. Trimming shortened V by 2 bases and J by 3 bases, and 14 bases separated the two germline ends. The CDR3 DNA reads TGTGCCAGCAGTTACGCGCCCGGGGTGGTCTACAATGAGCAGTTCTTC. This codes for CASSYAPGVVYNEQFF.

The CDR3 bases are TGCAGCGTTGTTTGGAATCAGGGACTAAATCTAGCCAAAAACATTCAGTACTTC. Protein: CSVVWNQGLNLAKNIQYF. This chain connects TRBV29-1 to TRBJ2-4, with TRBD2 matching 7 bases. CDR3 length equals 18 residues. Germline V CDR1 and CDR2: SQVTM, ANQGSEA. V trimming: 4 bases; J trimming: 0 bases; junction bases outside the gene matches: 15. Filled out from reference TRBV29-1 and TRBJ2-4, the complete variable domain reads SAVISQKPSRDICQRGTSLTIQCQVDSQVTMMFWYRQQPGQSLTLIATANQGSEATYESGFVIDKFPISRPNLTFSTLTVSNMSPEDSSIYLCSVVWNQGLNLAKNIQYFGAGTRLSVL.

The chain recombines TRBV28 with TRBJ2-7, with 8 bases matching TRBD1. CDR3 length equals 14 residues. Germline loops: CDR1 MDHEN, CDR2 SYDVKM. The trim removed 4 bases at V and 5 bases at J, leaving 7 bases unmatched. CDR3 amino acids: CASSSWDRTHEQYF. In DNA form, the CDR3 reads TGTGCCAGCAGTTCGTGGGACAGGACTCACGAGCAGTACTTC.

The CDR3 here is CASSLFPGQGGTEAFF. DNA for the CDR3: TGTGCCAGCAGTTTATTCCCGGGACAGGGAGGTACTGAAGCTTTCTTT. J is TRBJ1-1 and V is TRBV27, with TRBD1 matching 9 bases. This CDR3 has 16 residues. Germline lookup yields CDR1 MNHEY and CDR2 SMNVEV (reference sequence). The V gene end was trimmed by 1 base and the J gene end by 5 bases; junction bases not matched to a gene: 8.

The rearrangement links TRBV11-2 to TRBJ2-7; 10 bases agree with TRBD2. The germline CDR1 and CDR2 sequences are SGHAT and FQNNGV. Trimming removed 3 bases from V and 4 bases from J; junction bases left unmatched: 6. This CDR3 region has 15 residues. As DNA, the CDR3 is TGTGCCAGCAGCTTCTATAGCGGGGGGTCGTACGAGCAGTACTTC. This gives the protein CASSFYSGGSYEQYF.

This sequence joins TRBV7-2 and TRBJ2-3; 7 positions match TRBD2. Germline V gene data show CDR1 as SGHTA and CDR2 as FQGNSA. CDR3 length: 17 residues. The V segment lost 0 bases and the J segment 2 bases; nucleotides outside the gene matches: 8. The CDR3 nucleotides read TGTGCCAGCAGCTTAGCGCTGTGGGGGGGAGACACAGATACGCAGTATTTT. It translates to CASSLALWGGDTDTQYF.

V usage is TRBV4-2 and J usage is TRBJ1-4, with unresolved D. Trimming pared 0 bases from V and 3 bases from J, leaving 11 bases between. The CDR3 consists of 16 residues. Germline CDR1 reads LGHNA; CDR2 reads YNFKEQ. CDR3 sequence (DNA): TGTGCCAGCAGCCAAGACTGGCGGGGATCTAATGAAAAACTGTTTTTT. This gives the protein CASSQDWRGSNEKLFF.

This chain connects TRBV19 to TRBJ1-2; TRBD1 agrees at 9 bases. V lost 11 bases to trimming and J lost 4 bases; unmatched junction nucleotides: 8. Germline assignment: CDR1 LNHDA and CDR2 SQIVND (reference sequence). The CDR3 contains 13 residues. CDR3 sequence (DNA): TGTGCCTCCTCCGGGACAGGGCGCTATGGCTACACCTTC. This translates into CASSGTGRYGYTF.

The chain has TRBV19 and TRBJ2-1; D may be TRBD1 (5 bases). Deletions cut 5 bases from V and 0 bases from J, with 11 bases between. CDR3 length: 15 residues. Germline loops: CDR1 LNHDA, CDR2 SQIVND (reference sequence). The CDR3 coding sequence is TGTGCCAGTAGTGCTCACAGGAGCTCCTACAATGAGCAGTTCTTC. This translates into CASSAHRSSYNEQFF.

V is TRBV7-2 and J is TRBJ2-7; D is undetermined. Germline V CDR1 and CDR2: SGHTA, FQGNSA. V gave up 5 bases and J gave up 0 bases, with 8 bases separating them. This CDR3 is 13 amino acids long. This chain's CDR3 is CASSRRSSYEQYF. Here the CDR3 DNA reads TGTGCCAGCAGCCGAAGGAGCTCCTACGAGCAGTACTTC.

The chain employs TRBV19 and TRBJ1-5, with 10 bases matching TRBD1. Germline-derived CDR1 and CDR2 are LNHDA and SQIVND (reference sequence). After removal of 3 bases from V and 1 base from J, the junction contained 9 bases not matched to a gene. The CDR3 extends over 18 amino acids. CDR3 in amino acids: CASSISGQGIGSNQPQHF. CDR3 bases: TGTGCCAGTAGTATTTCGGGACAGGGGATAGGGAGCAATCAGCCCCAGCATTTT. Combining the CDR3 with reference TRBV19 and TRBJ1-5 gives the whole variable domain DGGITQSPKYLFRKEGQNVTLSCEQNLNHDAMYWYRQDPGQGLRLIYYSQIVNDFQKGDIAEGYSVSREKKESFPLTVTSAQKNPTAFYLCASSISGQGIGSNQPQHFGDGTRLSIL.

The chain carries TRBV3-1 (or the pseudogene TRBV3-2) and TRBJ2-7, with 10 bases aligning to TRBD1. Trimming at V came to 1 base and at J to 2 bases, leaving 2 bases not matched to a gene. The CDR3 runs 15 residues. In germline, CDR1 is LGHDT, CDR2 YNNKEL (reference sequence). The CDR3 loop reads CASSQAGTGAYEQYF. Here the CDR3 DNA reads TGTGCCAGCAGCCAAGCCGGGACAGGGGCCTACGAGCAGTACTTC.

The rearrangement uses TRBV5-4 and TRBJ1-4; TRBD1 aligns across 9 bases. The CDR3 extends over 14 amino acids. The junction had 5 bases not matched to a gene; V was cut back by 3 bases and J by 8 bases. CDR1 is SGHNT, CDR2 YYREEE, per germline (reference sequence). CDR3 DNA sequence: TGTGCCAGCAGCTGGGACAGGGCGGGGGAAAAACTGTTTTTT. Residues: CASSWDRAGEKLFF. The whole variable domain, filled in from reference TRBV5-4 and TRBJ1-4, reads ETGVTQSPTHLIKTRGQQVTLRCSSQSGHNTVSWYQQALGQGPQFIFQYYREEENGRGNFPPRFSGLQFPNYSSELNVNALELDDSALYLCASSWDRAGEKLFFGSGTQLSVL.